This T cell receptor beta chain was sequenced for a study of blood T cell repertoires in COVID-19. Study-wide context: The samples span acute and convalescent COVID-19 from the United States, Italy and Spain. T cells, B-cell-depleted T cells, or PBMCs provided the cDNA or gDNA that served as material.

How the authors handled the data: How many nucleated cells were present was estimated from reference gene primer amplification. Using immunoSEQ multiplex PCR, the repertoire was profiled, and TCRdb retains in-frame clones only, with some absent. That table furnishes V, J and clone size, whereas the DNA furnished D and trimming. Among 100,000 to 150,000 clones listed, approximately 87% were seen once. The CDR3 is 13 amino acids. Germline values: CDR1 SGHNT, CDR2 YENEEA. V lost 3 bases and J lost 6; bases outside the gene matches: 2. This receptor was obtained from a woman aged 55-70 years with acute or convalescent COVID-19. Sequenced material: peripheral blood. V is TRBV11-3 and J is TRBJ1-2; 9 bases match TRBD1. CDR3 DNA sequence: TGTGCCAGCAGCTTCGGGACAGGGAATGGCTACACCTTC. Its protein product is CASSFGTGNGYTF. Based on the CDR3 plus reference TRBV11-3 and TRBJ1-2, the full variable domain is EAGVVQSPRYKIIEKKQPVAFWCNPISGHNTLYWYLQNLGQGPELLIRYENEEAVDDSQLPKDRFSAERLKGVDSTLKIQPAELGDSAVYLCASSFGTGNGYTFGSGTRLTVV.